This paragraph reports one T cell receptor (beta chain). This CDR3 contains 14 residues. V was shortened by 4 bases and J by 2 bases, with 12 bases between the two germline ends. Germline CDR1 and CDR2: MNHNS and SASEGT. Researchers took RNA transcripts and amplified the TCR beta CDR3 regions from them. When the TCR CDR3 underwent first-round RT-PCR, the HTBI primer set was used. TCRdb fed the multiplex PCR reads into MiXCR, producing one record per CDR3 protein. The table has approximately 400,000 distinct CDR3 sequences, 15% to 18% seen once. The data stem from a study of T cells in Graves' hyperthyroidism and ophthalmopathy.

The sequenced sample consisted of blood. The receptor comes from a young woman with Graves' hyperthyroidism that later progressed to Graves' ophthalmopathy. V and J are TRBV6-1 and TRBJ2-7; the D gene is possibly TRBD1 (6 bases). CDR3 nucleotides: TGTGCCAGCAGTGCCGGGACATCGACCTACGAGCAGTACTTC. Protein: CASSAGTSTYEQYF.